Below are 7 T cell receptor beta chains sequenced from a single sample in a study of blood T cell repertoires in COVID-19. The assay was immunoSEQ multiplex PCR, and TCRdb's table has in-frame clones only and misses some. The data contain around 170,000 clones, around nine tenths of them singletons. Sequencing input: peripheral blood. All receptors come from a man aged 60 to 75 with COVID-19, enrolled during active disease.

J is TRBJ1-6 and V is TRBV28; 8 bases line up with TRBD1. The CDR3 has 13 residues. Germline V lookup: CDR1 MDHEN, CDR2 SYDVKM. With 3 bases clipped from V and 9 bases from J, the junction kept 1 base outside the gene matches. Here the CDR3 DNA reads TGTGCCAGCAGTTTTCAGGGGGCTTCACCCCTCCACTTT. It is translated as CASSFQGASPLHF.

This clone was observed a few times. This chain uses TRBV3-1 (or the pseudogene TRBV3-2) with TRBJ2-7; tentatively, D is TRBD1 (5 bases). From germline, CDR1 is LGHDT and CDR2 YNNKEL (reference sequence). The germline V and J ends were trimmed by 1 base and 4 bases, with 14 bases remaining between them. The CDR3 has 15 amino acids. CDR3 region: CASSQGVQGGYEQYF. The CDR3 DNA reads TGTGCCAGCAGCCAAGGAGTCCAGGGTGGGTACGAGCAGTACTTC.

V gene TRBV7-2 combines with J gene TRBJ2-1, with TRBD2 matching 10 bases. The CDR3 runs 18 residues. Germline loops: CDR1 SGHTA, CDR2 FQGNSA. The J segment lost 6 bases and the V segment lost 5 bases, leaving 16 bases of the junction unmatched. The CDR3 DNA is TGTGCCAGCAGCCCGCAGGGGCGGCTAGCGGGAGACCTCAATGAGCAGTTCTTC. This encodes CASSPQGRLAGDLNEQFF.

The chain joins TRBV11-3 to TRBJ2-1, with D perhaps matching TRBD2 (7 bases). The CDR3 runs 17 residues. CDR1 is SGHNT and CDR2 is YENEEA in the germline V gene. Trimming stripped 4 bases from V and 5 bases from J, with 21 bases between. The DNA for the CDR3 is TGTGCCAGCAGCTCCGCCTTGGGGGGGGCCCTACACAATGAGCAGTTCTTC. This translates into CASSSALGGALHNEQFF.

This chain uses TRBV7-2 with TRBJ2-2; TRBD1 might be the D (6 bases). Germline CDR1 SGHTA, CDR2 FQGNSA. V was clipped by 2 bases and J by 8 bases, with 15 bases between them. The CDR3 extends over 15 amino acids. The CDR3 nucleotides are TGTGCCAGCAGCTTACTTGGGGGCGCGTATGGGGAGCTGTTTTTT. It encodes CASSLLGGAYGELFF. The variable domain in full, with the rest retrieved from reference TRBV7-2 and TRBJ2-2, is GAGVSQSPSNKVTEKGKDVELRCDPISGHTALYWYRQSLGQGLEFLIYFQGNSAPDKSGLPSDRFSAERTGGSVSTLTIQRTQQEDSAVYLCASSLLGGAYGELFFGEGSRLTVL.

V is TRBV7-9 and J is TRBJ2-3; a possible D gene is TRBD1 (6 bases). The CDR3 extends over 15 amino acids. V shed 7 bases and J shed 0 bases, with 14 bases lying between them. Germline V CDR1 and CDR2: SEHNR, FQNEAQ (reference sequence). The CDR3 region has the DNA TGTGCCAGCAAAGAACAGGGCTTGAGCACAGATACGCAGTATTTT. This encodes CASKEQGLSTDTQYF.

The chain recombines TRBV6-6 with TRBJ1-2; 7 bases are shared with TRBD1. V was pared by 6 bases and J by 7 bases, with 8 bases of the junction left unmatched. Germline assignment: CDR1 MNHNY and CDR2 SVGAGI (reference sequence). This CDR3 spans 13 amino acids. DNA of the CDR3: TGTGCCAGCAGAGCATCGGGACAGTCTGGCTACACCTTC. Protein: CASRASGQSGYTF.